This T cell receptor beta chain was sequenced for a study of blood T cell repertoires in COVID-19. Study in general: COVID-19 samples collected from the United States, Italy and Spain covered acute and convalescent phases. Sources were T cells, B-cell-depleted T cells, or PBMCs; the material itself was cDNA or gDNA.

Per the study methods: Scientists estimated how many nucleated cells there were by amplifying reference gene primers. The table came from immunoSEQ multiplex PCR; TCRdb's copy has only in-frame clones and leaves some out. That table is the source of V, J and clone size, and D and trimming were worked out from the DNA. The table lists 200,000 to 300,000 clones, around 86% of them singletons. Germline-derived CDR1 and CDR2 are WNHNN and SYGVQD (reference sequence). The CDR3 extends over 16 amino acids. V shed 4 bases and J shed 5 bases, with 21 bases lying between them. This clone was seen only once. The V call is TRBV10-1, the J call TRBJ2-7, with TRBD1 as a possible D gene (5 bases). The receptor was isolated from a woman in her sixties or seventies with active or convalescent COVID-19. The sample was peripheral blood. CDR3 residues: CASSALGEGEENEQYF. As DNA, the CDR3 is TGCGCCAGCAGTGCCCTTGGGGAAGGGGAAGAAAACGAGCAGTACTTC.